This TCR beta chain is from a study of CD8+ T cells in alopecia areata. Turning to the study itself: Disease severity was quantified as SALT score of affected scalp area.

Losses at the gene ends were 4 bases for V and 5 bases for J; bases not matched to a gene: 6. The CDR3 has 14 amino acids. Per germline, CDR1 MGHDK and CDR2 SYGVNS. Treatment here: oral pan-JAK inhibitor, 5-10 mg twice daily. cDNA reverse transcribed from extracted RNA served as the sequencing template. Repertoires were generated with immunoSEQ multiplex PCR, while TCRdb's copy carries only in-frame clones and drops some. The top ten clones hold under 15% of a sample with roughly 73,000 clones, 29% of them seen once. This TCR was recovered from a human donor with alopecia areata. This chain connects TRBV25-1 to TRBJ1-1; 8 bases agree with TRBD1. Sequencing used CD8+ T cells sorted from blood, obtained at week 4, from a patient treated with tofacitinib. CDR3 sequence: CASSGGQAGTEAFF. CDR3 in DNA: TGTGCCAGCAGTGGGGGACAGGCGGGGACTGAAGCTTTCTTT. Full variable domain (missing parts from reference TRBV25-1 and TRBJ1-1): EADIYQTPRYLVIGTGKKITLECSQTMGHDKMYWYQQDPGMELHLIHYSYGVNSTEKGDLSSESTVSRIRTEHFPLTLESARPSHTSQYLCASSGGQAGTEAFFGQGTRLTVV.